The sequence of this T cell receptor (beta chain) was determined in a study of Ad26.COV2.S vaccination and SARS-CoV-2 variants. As for the study in general: Administration of Ad26.COV2.S was intramuscular, either once or twice 56 days apart. Notes on the study in general: Marked by substantial breadth, spike-specific CD8+ and CD4+ T cell responses were reportedly seen after vaccination.

Described treatment: approximately 18 received Ad26.COV2.S at low or high dose, single or two shots; roughly five received placebo; per-sample allocation not given. It was on day 63 after the first vaccine or placebo injection that samples were taken. This adult donor, from Boston, was 18-55 years old. The study used a vaccine consisting of an Ad26 vector that expressed Wuhan-strain SARS-CoV-2 spike. Generated by immunoSEQ multiplex PCR, the TCRdb table keeps only in-frame clones and is missing some. Of 300,000 to 400,000 clones in the sample, around nine tenths were seen once. In regard to this clone: The target antigen is unknown.

Trimming pared 5 bases from V and 4 bases from J, leaving 17 bases between. The germline gives CDR1 SGHTA, CDR2 FQGNSA. The CDR3 loop spans 15 amino acids. The chain links TRBV7-2 to TRBJ1-1; D may be TRBD1 (5 bases). Specimen: peripheral blood, collected in a trial of Ad26.COV2.S vaccine versus placebo. This clonotype was sampled from a person aged 18-60 years who received the Ad26.COV2.S COVID-19 vaccine or a placebo. The CDR3 DNA follows: TGTGCCAGCAGCCGCCCCCAGGGTATGGCCACTGAAGCTTTCTTT. This codes for CASSRPQGMATEAFF.